Shown below are 14 T cell receptor beta chains from a single sample sequenced in a study of graft-versus-host responses after intestinal transplantation. Sequencing was performed with immunoSEQ multiplex PCR; in TCRdb, only in-frame clones are kept and a portion is missing. The top ten hold under 0.2% of the sample, which has some 120,000 clones, 90% to 95% seen once. Their specific antigens are unknown. Sequences were derived from unstimulated CD4+ T cells sorted from spleen or lymph node cells, sampled before intestinal transplant. These receptor sequences come from a human donor who received an intestinal transplant.

The chain has TRBV11-2 and TRBJ2-5; TRBD2 matches 10 bases. The CDR3 is 16 residues long. The V gene's germline CDR1 is SGHAT and CDR2 FQNNGV. The J segment lost 5 bases and the V segment lost 1 base, leaving 7 bases of the junction unmatched. The CDR3: CASSLVQRGGRETQYF. In DNA form, the CDR3 reads TGTGCCAGCAGCTTAGTTCAGCGGGGGGGCAGGGAGACCCAGTACTTC.

The V gene is TRBV9, the J gene TRBJ1-1, with a possible D match to TRBD1 (5 bases). V gave up 3 bases and J gave up 5 bases, with 11 bases separating them. This CDR3 region has 13 residues. Germline CDR1 is SGDLS and CDR2 is YYNGEE. Written as DNA, the CDR3 is TGTGCCAGCAGCGCCGATCAGGGAACTGAAGCTTTCTTT. Translation gives CASSADQGTEAFF.

This clone occurred once. The V call is TRBV11-3, the J call TRBJ1-6; D not certain. Trimming pared 2 bases from V and 7 bases from J, leaving 6 bases between. Germline lookup yields CDR1 SGHNT and CDR2 YENEEA. The CDR3 sequence is 13 residues long. CDR3 bases: TGTGCCAGCAGCTTAATGGTAAATTCACCCCTCCACTTT. As protein: CASSLMVNSPLHF. The full variable domain, in which reference TRBV11-3 and TRBJ1-6 provide the parts outside the CDR3, is EAGVVQSPRYKIIEKKQPVAFWCNPISGHNTLYWYLQNLGQGPELLIRYENEEAVDDSQLPKDRFSAERLKGVDSTLKIQPAELGDSAVYLCASSLMVNSPLHFGNGTRLTVT.

V gene TRBV5-1 combines with J gene TRBJ1-1; tentative D call: TRBD1 (6 bases). The CDR3 length is 13 residues. Trimming stripped 5 bases from V and 3 bases from J, with 11 bases between. Germline CDR1 reads SGHRS; CDR2 reads YFSETQ. Here the CDR3 reads CASRRGADTEAFF. The DNA of the CDR3 is TGCGCCAGCAGGAGGGGGGCGGACACTGAAGCTTTCTTT.

CDR3 region: CASSRTGLGGEQYF. CDR3 coding DNA: TGTGCCAGCAGCCGGACAGGTCTGGGGGGCGAGCAGTACTTC. V is TRBV7-9 and J is TRBJ2-7; the D gene is possibly TRBD1 (7 bases). Germline V gene lookup returns CDR1 SEHNR and CDR2 FQNEAQ (reference sequence). The V and J ends lost 5 bases and 6 bases respectively, with 17 bases between them. There are 14 residues in the CDR3.

This chain joins TRBV6-1 and TRBJ2-7; TRBD1 matches at 7 bases. Germline loops: CDR1 MNHNS, CDR2 SASEGT. With 7 bases clipped from V and 0 bases from J, the junction kept 6 bases outside the gene matches. CDR3 length: 14 amino acids. DNA for the CDR3: TGTGCCAGCAACCGGGACAGACTCTCCTACGAGCAGTACTTC. It is translated as CASNRDRLSYEQYF.

In this sample, this clone turned up once. The rearrangement joins TRBV10-1 to TRBJ2-3, with no clear D. Trimming removed 0 bases at V and 0 bases at J, with 7 bases between. This CDR3 contains 15 residues. Germline loops: CDR1 WNHNN, CDR2 SYGVQD (reference sequence). In DNA, the CDR3 is TGCGCCAGCAGTGAGTCGAGCGTTAGCACAGATACGCAGTATTTT. It specifies CASSESSVSTDTQYF.

To note about this clone: Other DNA sequences in the sample encode the same CDR3. The rearrangement links TRBV5-1 to TRBJ2-1; 9 nucleotides align to TRBD2. V gave up 2 bases and J gave up 9 bases; unmatched junction bases: 6. Germline assignment: CDR1 SGHRS and CDR2 YFSETQ. The CDR3 contains 14 residues. This CDR3 is CASSLGGGAGEQFF. CDR3 DNA: TGCGCCAGCAGCTTAGGCGGGGGGGCGGGTGAGCAGTTCTTC.

The gene calls are TRBV5-1 and TRBJ2-5; TRBD2 agrees at 8 bases. The CDR3 is 15 residues long. The trim removed 0 bases at V and 4 bases at J, leaving 5 bases unmatched. The germline gives CDR1 SGHRS, CDR2 YFSETQ. CDR3 DNA: TGCGCCAGCAGCTTGGCGGGGGGGCCTGTAGAGACCCAGTACTTC. It specifies CASSLAGGPVETQYF.

The genes are TRBV5-5 and TRBJ1-2; D not resolved. The CDR3 covers 12 residues. V lost 4 bases, J lost 8 bases, and 12 bases lay in between. Germline CDR1 reads SGHKS; CDR2 reads YYEKEE (reference sequence). The CDR3 nucleotides are TGTGCCAGCAGCCTAGGACCTGAAGGCTACACCTTC. Translation gives CASSLGPEGYTF.

The V call is TRBV5-1, the J call TRBJ1-1; maybe TRBD1 (5 bases). The CDR3 runs 17 residues. The V end was cut by 0 bases, the J end by 5 bases, with 20 bases between. The germline gives CDR1 SGHRS, CDR2 YFSETQ. CDR3 DNA sequence: TGCGCCAGCAGCTTGGGACAGTTGAGGACGCCCCTTACTGAAGCTTTCTTT. It translates to CASSLGQLRTPLTEAFF.

The V gene is TRBV5-1, the J gene TRBJ2-1; 12 positions agree with TRBD2. The V gene's germline CDR1 is SGHRS and CDR2 YFSETQ. Unmatched junction bases numbered 7, after V lost 3 bases and J lost 9 bases. The CDR3 runs to 15 residues. The CDR3 sequence is CASSSGLAGVGEQFF. CDR3 sequence (DNA): TGCGCCAGCAGCTCGGGACTAGCGGGCGTCGGTGAGCAGTTCTTC.

The count of this clone is one. This rearrangement joins TRBV9 to TRBJ2-1; D gene ambiguous. CDR1 SGDLS and CDR2 YYNGEE come from the germline V gene. This CDR3 is built from 15 residues. Trimming took off 3 bases at V and 9 bases at J, with 19 bases between the two ends. The CDR3 nucleotides are TGTGCCAGCAGCGCACGAGTCGGCGGCCAAAGTGAGCAGTTCTTC. This codes for CASSARVGGQSEQFF.

The chain carries TRBV2 and TRBJ1-5; unclear D gene. This CDR3 comprises 16 residues. The germline V gene has CDR1 SNHLY and CDR2 FYNNEI. Trimming took 3 bases from V and 2 from J, leaving 14 bases between them. Here the CDR3 reads CASSDISLGGNQPQHF. The CDR3 nucleotides are TGTGCCAGCAGTGACATTTCGCTCGGGGGCAATCAGCCCCAGCATTTT.